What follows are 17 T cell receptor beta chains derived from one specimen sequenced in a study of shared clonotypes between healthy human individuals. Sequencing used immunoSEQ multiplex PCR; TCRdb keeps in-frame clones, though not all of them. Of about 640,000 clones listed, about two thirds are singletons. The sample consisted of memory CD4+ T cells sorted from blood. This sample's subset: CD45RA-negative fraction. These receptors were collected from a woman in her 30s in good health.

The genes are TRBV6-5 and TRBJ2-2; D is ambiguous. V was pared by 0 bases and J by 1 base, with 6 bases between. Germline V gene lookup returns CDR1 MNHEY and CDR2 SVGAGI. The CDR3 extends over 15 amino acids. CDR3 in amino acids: CASSYSWGNTGELFF. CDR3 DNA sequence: TGTGCCAGCAGTTACTCGTGGGGGAACACCGGGGAGCTGTTTTTT.

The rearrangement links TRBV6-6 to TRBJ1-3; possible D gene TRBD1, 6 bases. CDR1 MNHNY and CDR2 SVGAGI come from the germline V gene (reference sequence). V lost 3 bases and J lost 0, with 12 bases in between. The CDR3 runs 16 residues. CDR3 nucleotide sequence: TGTGCCAGCAGTTATGGAGGGGGTAACTCTGGAAACACCATATATTTT. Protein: CASSYGGGNSGNTIYF.

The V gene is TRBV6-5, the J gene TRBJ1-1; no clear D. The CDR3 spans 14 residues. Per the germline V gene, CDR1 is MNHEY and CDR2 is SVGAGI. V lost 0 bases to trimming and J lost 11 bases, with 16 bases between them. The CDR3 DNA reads TGTGCCAGCAGTTACTCTGAAAATCAGCTGTCGGCTTTCTTT. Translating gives CASSYSENQLSAFF.

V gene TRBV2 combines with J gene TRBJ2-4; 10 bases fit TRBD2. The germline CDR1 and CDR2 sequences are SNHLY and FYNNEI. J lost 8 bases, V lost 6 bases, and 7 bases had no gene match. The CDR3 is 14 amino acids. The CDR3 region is CASRSGRALDIQYF. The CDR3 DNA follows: TGTGCCAGCAGGAGCGGGAGGGCATTGGACATTCAGTACTTC.

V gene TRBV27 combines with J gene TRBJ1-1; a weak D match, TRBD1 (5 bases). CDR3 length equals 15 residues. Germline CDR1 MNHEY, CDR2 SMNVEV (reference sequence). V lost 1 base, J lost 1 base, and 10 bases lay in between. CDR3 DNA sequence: TGTGCCAGCAGTTTATTTTCAGGGAGGAACACTGAAGCTTTCTTT. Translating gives CASSLFSGRNTEAFF.

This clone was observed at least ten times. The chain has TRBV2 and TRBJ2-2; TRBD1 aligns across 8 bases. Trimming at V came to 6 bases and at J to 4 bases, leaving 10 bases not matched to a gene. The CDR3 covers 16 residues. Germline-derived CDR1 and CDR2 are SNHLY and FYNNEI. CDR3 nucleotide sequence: TGTGCCAGCAGGAGAACAGGGGGTCGTGGCACCGGGGAGCTGTTTTTT. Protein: CASRRTGGRGTGELFF.

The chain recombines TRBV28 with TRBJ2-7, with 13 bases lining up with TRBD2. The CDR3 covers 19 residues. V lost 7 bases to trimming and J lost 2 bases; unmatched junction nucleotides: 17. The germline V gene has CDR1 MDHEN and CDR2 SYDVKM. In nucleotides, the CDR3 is TGTGCCAGCAATGCCCTTCCGGGACTAGCGGGGTCCACTCCCTACGAGCAGTACTTC. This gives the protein CASNALPGLAGSTPYEQYF.

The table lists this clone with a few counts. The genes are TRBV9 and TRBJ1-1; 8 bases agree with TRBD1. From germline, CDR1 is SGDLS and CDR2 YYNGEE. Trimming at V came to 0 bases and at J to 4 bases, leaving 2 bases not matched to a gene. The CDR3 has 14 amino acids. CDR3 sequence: CASSVAGTGTEAFF. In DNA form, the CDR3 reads TGTGCCAGCAGCGTAGCTGGGACAGGCACTGAAGCTTTCTTT.

The CDR3 nucleotides are TGTGCCAGCAGTGCCTTGGGGGTAGGGAAAGAGACCCAGTACTTC. It is translated as CASSALGVGKETQYF. V and J are TRBV28 and TRBJ2-5, with D perhaps matching TRBD1 or TRBD2 (5 bases each). The CDR3 extends over 15 amino acids. Trimming took 5 bases from V and 3 from J, leaving 16 bases between them. The germline V gene has CDR1 MDHEN and CDR2 SYDVKM. Complete variable domain (other parts from reference TRBV28 and TRBJ2-5): DVKVTQSSRYLVKRTGEKVFLECVQDMDHENMFWYRQDPGLGLRLIYFSYDVKMKEKGDIPEGYSVSREKKERFSLILESASTNQTSMYLCASSALGVGKETQYFGPGTRLLVL.

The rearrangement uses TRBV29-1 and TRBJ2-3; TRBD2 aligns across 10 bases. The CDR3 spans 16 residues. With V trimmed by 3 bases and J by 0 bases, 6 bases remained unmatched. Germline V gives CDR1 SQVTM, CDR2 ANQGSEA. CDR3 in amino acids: CSVENLAGASTDTQYF. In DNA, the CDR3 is TGCAGCGTTGAGAACCTAGCGGGGGCTAGCACAGATACGCAGTATTTT.

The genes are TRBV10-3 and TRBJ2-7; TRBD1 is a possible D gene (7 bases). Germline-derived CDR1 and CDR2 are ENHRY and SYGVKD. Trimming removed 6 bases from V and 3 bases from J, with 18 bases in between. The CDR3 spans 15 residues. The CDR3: CAIRPGGGGDYEQYF. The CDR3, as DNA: TGTGCCATCAGGCCAGGAGGAGGGGGCGACTACGAGCAGTACTTC.

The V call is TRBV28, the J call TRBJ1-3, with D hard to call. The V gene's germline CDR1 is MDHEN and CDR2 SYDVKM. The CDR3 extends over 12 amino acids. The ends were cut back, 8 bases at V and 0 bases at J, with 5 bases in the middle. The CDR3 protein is CASLSSGNTIYF. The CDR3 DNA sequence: TGTGCCAGCTTGAGCTCTGGAAACACCATATATTTT.

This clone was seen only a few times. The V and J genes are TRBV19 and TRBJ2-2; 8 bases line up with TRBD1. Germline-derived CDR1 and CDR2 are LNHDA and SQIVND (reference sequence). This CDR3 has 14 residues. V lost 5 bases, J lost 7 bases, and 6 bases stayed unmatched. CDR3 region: CASSFQGAGGELFF. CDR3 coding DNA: TGTGCCAGTAGTTTCCAGGGGGCCGGCGGGGAGCTGTTTTTT.

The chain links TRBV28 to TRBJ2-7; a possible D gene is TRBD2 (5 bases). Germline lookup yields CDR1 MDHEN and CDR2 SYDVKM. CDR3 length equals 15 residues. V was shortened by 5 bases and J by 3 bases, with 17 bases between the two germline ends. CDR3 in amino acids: CASSATGLQSYEQYF. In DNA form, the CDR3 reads TGTGCCAGCAGTGCGACCGGACTTCAGAGCTACGAGCAGTACTTC.

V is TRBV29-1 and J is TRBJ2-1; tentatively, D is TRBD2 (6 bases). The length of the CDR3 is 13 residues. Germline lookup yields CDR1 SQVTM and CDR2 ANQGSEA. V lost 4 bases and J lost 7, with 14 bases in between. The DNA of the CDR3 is TGCAGCGTTGTGGTTACTAGCTTGAATGAGCAGTTCTTC. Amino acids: CSVVVTSLNEQFF.

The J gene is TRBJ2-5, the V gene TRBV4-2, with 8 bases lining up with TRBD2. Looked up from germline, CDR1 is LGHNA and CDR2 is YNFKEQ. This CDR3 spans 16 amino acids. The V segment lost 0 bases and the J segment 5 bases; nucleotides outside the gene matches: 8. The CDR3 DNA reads TGTGCCAGCAGCCAAGATGTAAGCGGGAGCTTTGAGACCCAGTACTTC. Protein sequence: CASSQDVSGSFETQYF.

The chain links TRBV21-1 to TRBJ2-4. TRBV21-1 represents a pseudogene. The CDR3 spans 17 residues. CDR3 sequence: CASSKHCQRTAKNIQYF. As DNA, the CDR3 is TGTGCCAGCAGCAAACATTGCCAACGGACGGCCAAAAACATTCAGTACTTC.